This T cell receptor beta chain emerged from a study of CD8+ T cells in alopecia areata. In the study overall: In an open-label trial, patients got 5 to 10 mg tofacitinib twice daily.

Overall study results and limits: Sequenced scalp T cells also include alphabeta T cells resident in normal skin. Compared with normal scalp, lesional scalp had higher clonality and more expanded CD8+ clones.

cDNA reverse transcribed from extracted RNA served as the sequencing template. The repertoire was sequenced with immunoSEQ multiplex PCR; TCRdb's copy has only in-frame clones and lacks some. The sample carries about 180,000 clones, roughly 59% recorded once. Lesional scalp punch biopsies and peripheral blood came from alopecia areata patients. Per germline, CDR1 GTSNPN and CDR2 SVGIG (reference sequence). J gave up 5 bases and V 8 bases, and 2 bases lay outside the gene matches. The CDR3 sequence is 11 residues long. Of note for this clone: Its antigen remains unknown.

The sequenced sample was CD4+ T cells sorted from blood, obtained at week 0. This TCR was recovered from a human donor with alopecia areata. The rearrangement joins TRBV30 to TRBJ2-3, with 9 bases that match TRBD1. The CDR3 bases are TGTGCCGGGACAGGGAGAGATACGCAGTATTTT. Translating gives CAGTGRDTQYF.